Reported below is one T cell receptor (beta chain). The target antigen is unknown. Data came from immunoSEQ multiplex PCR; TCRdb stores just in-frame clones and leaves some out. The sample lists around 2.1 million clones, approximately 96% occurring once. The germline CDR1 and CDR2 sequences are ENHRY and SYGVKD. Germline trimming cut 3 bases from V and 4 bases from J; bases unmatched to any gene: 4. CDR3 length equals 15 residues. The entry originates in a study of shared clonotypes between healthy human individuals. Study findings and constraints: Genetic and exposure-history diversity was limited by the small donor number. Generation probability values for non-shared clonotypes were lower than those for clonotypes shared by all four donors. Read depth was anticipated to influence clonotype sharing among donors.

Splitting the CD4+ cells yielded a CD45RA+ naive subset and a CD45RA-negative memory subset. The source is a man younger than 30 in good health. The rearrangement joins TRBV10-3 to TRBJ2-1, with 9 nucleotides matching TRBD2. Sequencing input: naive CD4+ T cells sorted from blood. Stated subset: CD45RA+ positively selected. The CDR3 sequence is CAISDGAGGYNEQFF. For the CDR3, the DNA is TGTGCCATCAGTGACGGGGCGGGAGGGTACAATGAGCAGTTCTTC.